Listed here are 10 T cell receptor beta chains from one sample, sequenced in a study of blood T cell repertoires in COVID-19. Sequenced by immunoSEQ multiplex PCR; TCRdb stores in-frame clones only, minus some. The table includes some 180,000 clones, roughly 90% detected once. Sequenced sample: peripheral blood. The origin of the receptors is a man aged 50 to 59 with acute or convalescent COVID-19.

The rearrangement uses TRBV28 and TRBJ1-4, with D uncertain. V gave up 3 bases and J gave up 0 bases, with 11 bases separating them. Per the germline V gene, CDR1 is MDHEN and CDR2 is SYDVKM. The CDR3 runs to 16 residues. CDR3 bases: TGTGCCAGCAGTTTGGTAGCTAGACCAACTAATGAAAAACTGTTTTTT. Protein: CASSLVARPTNEKLFF.

This chain joins TRBV6-5 and TRBJ1-5, with 10 bases lining up with TRBD1. CDR1 and CDR2 (germline): MNHEY, SVGAGI. Trimming at V came to 5 bases and at J to 6 bases, leaving 7 bases not matched to a gene. This CDR3 has 15 residues. The CDR3 region is CASSTTGGAGQPQHF. CDR3 nucleotides: TGTGCCAGCAGTACGACAGGGGGCGCGGGTCAGCCCCAGCATTTT.

V and J are TRBV18 and TRBJ2-7; 13 bases align to TRBD2. Per the germline V gene, CDR1 is KGHSH and CDR2 is LQKENI. CDR3 size: 16 residues. V lost 5 bases and J lost 6; bases outside the gene matches: 10. CDR3 DNA sequence: TGTGCCAGCTCATCCTCCGGACTAGCGGGAGCGACCGAGCAGTACTTC. Protein product: CASSSSGLAGATEQYF.

J is TRBJ2-7 and V is TRBV28, with a weak D call TRBD1 (6 bases). CDR1 MDHEN and CDR2 SYDVKM come from the germline V gene. The CDR3 consists of 16 residues. The V end was cut by 2 bases, the J end by 1 base, with 15 bases between. The CDR3 region is CASSLRDLQGSYEQYF. CDR3 DNA: TGTGCCAGCAGTTTAAGGGATCTACAGGGTTCCTACGAGCAGTACTTC. Variable domain in full (rest from reference TRBV28 and TRBJ2-7): DVKVTQSSRYLVKRTGEKVFLECVQDMDHENMFWYRQDPGLGLRLIYFSYDVKMKEKGDIPEGYSVSREKKERFSLILESASTNQTSMYLCASSLRDLQGSYEQYFGPGTRLTVT.

The chain couples TRBV7-2 to TRBJ1-1; 9 nucleotides align to TRBD1. The CDR3 totals 16 residues. The germline gives CDR1 SGHTA, CDR2 FQGNSA. With V trimmed by 2 bases and J by 4 bases, 8 bases remained unmatched. CDR3 sequence reads: CASSLSYRGRSTEAFF. DNA for the CDR3: TGTGCCAGCAGCTTATCTTACAGGGGGCGGAGCACTGAAGCTTTCTTT.

This sequence joins TRBV7-9 and TRBJ2-1, with 8 nucleotides matching TRBD2. V shed 2 bases and J 8 bases; nucleotides not matched to a gene: 11. The germline V gene encodes CDR1 SEHNR and CDR2 FQNEAQ (reference sequence). The CDR3 is 16 residues long. The DNA of the CDR3 is TGTGCCAGCAGCTTAATAGTCCGGGGGGGCGGCGATGAGCAGTTCTTC. Amino acid sequence: CASSLIVRGGGDEQFF. The full variable domain, rest sourced from reference TRBV7-9 and TRBJ2-1, is DTGVSQNPRHKITKRGQNVTFRCDPISEHNRLYWYRQTLGQGPEFLTYFQNEAQLEKSRLLSDRFSAERPKGSFSTLEIQRTEQGDSAMYLCASSLIVRGGGDEQFFGPGTRLTVL.

The rearrangement links TRBV12-5 to TRBJ1-1, with D perhaps TRBD1 (5 bases). The germline gives CDR1 LGHNT, CDR2 FRNRAP. V lost 0 bases, J lost 0 bases, and 11 bases lay in between. The CDR3 covers 16 residues. The CDR3 nucleotides are TGTGCTAGTGGTTTGGTACAAGGACACGTGAACACTGAAGCTTTCTTT. It codes for CASGLVQGHVNTEAFF.

The V call is TRBV10-3, the J call TRBJ1-6; D is unclear. V shed 4 bases and J shed 7 bases, with 8 bases lying between them. CDR1 and CDR2 from the germline V gene are ENHRY and SYGVKD. The CDR3 consists of 13 residues. CDR3 sequence (DNA): TGTGCCATCAGTGGGGAGATCAATTCACCCCTCCACTTT. As protein: CAISGEINSPLHF.

The chain carries TRBV18 and TRBJ2-2; D perhaps matches TRBD2 (6 bases). The CDR3 runs to 16 residues. Germline CDR1 is KGHSH and CDR2 is LQKENI. The V end lost 5 bases, the J end lost 4 bases, and 17 bases lay between the germline ends. The CDR3 region is CASSETRVLGTGELFF. In nucleotides, the CDR3 is TGTGCCAGCTCAGAGACTAGAGTTCTTGGCACCGGGGAGCTGTTTTTT.

A single count supports this clone. The chain joins TRBV6-5 to TRBJ2-2, with D perhaps matching TRBD1 (5 bases). Germline V lookup: CDR1 MNHEY, CDR2 SVGAGI. This CDR3 spans 15 amino acids. Trimming left V 6 bases short and J 0 bases short, with 11 bases between. The CDR3 here is CASRSGQSNTGELFF. The CDR3 DNA reads as TGTGCCAGCAGGTCAGGGCAGTCGAACACCGGGGAGCTGTTTTTT.